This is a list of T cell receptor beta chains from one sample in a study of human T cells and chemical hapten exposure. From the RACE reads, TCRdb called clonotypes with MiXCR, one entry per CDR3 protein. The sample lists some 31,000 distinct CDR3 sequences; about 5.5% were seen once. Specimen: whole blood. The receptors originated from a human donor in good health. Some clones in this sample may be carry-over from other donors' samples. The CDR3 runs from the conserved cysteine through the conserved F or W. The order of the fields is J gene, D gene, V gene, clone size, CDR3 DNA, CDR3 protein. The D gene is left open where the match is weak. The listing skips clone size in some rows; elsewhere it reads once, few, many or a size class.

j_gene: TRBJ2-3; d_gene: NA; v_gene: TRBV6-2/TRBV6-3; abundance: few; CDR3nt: TGTGCCAGCAGTTCCCCCGGGGGGCCGACAGATACGCAGTATTTT; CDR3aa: CASSSPGGPTDTQYF
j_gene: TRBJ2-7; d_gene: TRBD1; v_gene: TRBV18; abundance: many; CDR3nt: TGTGCCAGCTCACCAGGGACAGGGGAGGAGCAGTACTTC; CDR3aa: CASSPGTGEEQYF
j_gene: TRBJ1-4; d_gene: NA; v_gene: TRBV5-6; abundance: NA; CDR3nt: TGTGCCAGCAGCTCCGGCGGGGCCAGCTTTAATGAAAAACTGTTTTTT; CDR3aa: CASSSGGASFNEKLFF
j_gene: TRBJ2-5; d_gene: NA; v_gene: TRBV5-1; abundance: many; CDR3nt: TGCGCCAGCAGTTCCGCCGCCGTACTGAACCAAGAGACCCAGTACTTC; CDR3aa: CASSSAAVLNQETQYF
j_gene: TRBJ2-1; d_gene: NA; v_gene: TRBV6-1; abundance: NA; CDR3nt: TGTGCCAGCAGTGAAGTTTCTGCCGGGAGAGTCAATGAGCAGTTCTTC; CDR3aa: CASSEVSAGRVNEQFF
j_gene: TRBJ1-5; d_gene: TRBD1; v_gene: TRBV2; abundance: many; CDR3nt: TGTGCCAGCAGTCGGGACAGGAGGAATCAGCCCCAGCATTTT; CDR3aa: CASSRDRRNQPQHF
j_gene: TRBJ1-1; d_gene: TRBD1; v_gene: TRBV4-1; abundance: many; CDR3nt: TGCGCCAGCAGCCAAGATTTCAGGGGGCGCATTGCTTTCTTT; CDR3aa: CASSQDFRGRIAFF
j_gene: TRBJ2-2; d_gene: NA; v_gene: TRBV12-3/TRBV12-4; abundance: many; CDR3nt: TGTGCCATCACAGGGAATCGAGCCGGGGAGCTGTTTTTT; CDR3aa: CAITGNRAGELFF
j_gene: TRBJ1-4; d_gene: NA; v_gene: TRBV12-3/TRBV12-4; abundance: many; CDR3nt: TGTGCCAGCAGTTTCGACGGAGCGTACGAAAAACTGTTTTTT; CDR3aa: CASSFDGAYEKLFF
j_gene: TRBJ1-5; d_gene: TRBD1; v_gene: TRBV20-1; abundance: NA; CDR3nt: TGCAGTGCTAGGGGACAGGGTCAGAGCAATCAGCCCCAGCATTTT; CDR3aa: CSARGQGQSNQPQHF
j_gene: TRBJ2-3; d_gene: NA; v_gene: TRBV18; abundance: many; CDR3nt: TGTGCCAGCTCCACTGCCAAAGGGCCCACAGATACGCAGTATTTT; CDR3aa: CASSTAKGPTDTQYF
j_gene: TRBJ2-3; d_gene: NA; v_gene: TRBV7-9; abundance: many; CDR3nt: TGTGCCAGCAGCTTAGACGCGGCAGATACGCAGTATTTT; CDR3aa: CASSLDAADTQYF
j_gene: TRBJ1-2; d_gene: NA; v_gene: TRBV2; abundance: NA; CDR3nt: TGTGCCAGCAGTGTCGATTTTTACTACACCTTC; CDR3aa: CASSVDFYYTF
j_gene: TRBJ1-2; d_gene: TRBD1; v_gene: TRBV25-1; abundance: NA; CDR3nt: TGTGCCAGCAGTGATCCTCGACAGGGAATCAACTATGGCTACACCTTC; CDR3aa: CASSDPRQGINYGYTF
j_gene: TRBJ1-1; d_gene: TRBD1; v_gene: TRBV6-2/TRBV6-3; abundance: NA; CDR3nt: TGTGCCAGCAGATCCGACAGGGGGAGAATCAACACTGAAGCTTTCTTT; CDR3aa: CASRSDRGRINTEAFF
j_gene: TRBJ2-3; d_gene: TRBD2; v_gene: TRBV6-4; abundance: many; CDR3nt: TGTGCCAGCAGTCCCGGGACTAGCGCAGATACGCAGTATTTT; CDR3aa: CASSPGTSADTQYF
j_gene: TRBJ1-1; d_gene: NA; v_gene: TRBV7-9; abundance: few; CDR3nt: TGTGCCAGCAGCCCACGAAACGCTCTTCACAGCAGCGGAGCTTTCTTT; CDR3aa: CASSPRNALHSSGAFF
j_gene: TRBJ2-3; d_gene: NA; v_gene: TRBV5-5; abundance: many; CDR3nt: TGTGCCAGCAGCTCGGCCTTAGGCACAGATACGCAGTATTTT; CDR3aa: CASSSALGTDTQYF
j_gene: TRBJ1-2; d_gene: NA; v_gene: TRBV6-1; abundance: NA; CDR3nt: TGTGCCAGCAGTGAAGTCACATGGATTGGCTACACCTTC; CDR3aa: CASSEVTWIGYTF
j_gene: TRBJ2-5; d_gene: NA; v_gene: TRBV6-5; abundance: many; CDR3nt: TGTGCCAGCAGTACCCAAGAGACCCAGTACTTC; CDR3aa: CASSTQETQYF
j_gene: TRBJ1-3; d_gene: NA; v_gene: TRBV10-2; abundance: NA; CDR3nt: TGCGCCAGCAGTCACAGGGAAGTTGGAAACACCATATATTTT; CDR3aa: CASSHREVGNTIYF
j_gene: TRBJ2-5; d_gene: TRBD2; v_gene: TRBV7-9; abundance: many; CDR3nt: TGTGCCAGCAGCTTAGCGGGAGGGCTCCAAGAGACCCAGTACTTC; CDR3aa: CASSLAGGLQETQYF
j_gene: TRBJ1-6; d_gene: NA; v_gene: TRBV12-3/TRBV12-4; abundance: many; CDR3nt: TGTGCCAGCAGTAGGGGGGGCGCCAATTCACCCCTCCACTTT; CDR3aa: CASSRGGANSPLHF
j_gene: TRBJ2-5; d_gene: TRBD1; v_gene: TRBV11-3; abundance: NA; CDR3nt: TGTGCCGCACAGGACAGGGCAGAGACCCAGTACTTC; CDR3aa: CAAQDRAETQYF
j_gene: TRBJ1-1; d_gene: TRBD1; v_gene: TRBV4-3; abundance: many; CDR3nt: TGCGCCAGCAGCCCTGGACAGGGCAGGGTGAACACTGAAGCTTTCTTT; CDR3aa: CASSPGQGRVNTEAFF
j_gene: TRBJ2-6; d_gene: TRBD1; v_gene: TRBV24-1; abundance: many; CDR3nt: TGTGCCACCTCTACAGGGGGCGCTGGGGCCAACGTCCTGACTTTC; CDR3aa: CATSTGGAGANVLTF
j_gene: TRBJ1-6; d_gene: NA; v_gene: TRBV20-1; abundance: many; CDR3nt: TGCAGTGCCTACGACAGGAGCACCTTAAATTCACCCCTCCACTTT; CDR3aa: CSAYDRSTLNSPLHF
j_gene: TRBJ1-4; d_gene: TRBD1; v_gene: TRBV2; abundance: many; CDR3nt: TGTGCCAGCAGTGAAGGGGACAGGCCTTATGAAAAACTGTTTTTT; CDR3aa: CASSEGDRPYEKLFF
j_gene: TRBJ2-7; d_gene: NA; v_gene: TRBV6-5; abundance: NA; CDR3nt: TGTGCCAGCAGTTACTCGGCCCTCGTAGACAGCTACGAGCAGTACTTC; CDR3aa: CASSYSALVDSYEQYF